The text below deals with one T cell receptor (beta chain). Its antigen is unknown. The data originate from a study of OX40 agonist ivuxolimab in advanced cancers. Turning to the study itself: A history of anti-PD-1, anti-PD-L1 or anti-CTLA-4 therapy was acceptable, and approximately 39% had some. Overall study results and limits: Dose levels from 0.1 to 3.0 mg/kg saw CD4+ and CD8+ blood T cells expand clonally by week 6.

Produced via immunoSEQ multiplex PCR; TCRdb's table is partial and in-frame only. This table has some 80,000 clones, 87% appearing once. With 0 bases clipped from V and 9 bases from J, the junction kept 1 base outside the gene matches. The CDR3 is 14 residues long. From germline, CDR1 is MNHEY and CDR2 SVGAGI. Autoimmune disease history or systemic immunosuppression led to patients being barred. The sample consisted of CD4+ or CD8+ T cells sorted from blood, taken in a trial of the OX40 agonist ivuxolimab. This clonotype was obtained from an adult with an advanced solid tumor such as melanoma, head and neck, liver or kidney cancer. The chain links TRBV6-5 to TRBJ2-1; 11 bases agree with TRBD2. CDR3 protein: CASSYSLAGGEQFF. The CDR3 nucleotides are TGTGCCAGCAGTTACTCCCTAGCGGGGGGTGAGCAGTTCTTC.